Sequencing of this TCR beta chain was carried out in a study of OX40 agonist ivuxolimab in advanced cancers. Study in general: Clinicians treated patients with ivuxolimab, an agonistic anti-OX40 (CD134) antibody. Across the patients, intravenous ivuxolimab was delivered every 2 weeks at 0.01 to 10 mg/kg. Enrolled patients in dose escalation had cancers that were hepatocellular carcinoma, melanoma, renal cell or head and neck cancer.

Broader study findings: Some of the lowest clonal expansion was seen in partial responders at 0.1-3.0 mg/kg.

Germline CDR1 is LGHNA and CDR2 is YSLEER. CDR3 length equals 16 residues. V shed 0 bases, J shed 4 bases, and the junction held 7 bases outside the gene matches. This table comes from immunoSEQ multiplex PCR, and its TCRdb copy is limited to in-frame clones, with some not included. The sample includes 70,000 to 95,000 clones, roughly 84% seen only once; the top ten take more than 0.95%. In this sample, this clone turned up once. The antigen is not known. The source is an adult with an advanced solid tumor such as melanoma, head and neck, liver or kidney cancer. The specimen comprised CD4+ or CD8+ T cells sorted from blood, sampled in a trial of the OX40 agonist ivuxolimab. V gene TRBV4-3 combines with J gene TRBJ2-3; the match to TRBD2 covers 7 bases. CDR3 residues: CASSQDLPGRADTQYF. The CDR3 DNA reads TGCGCCAGCAGCCAAGATCTGCCAGGGAGGGCAGATACGCAGTATTTT.